One and the same sample provided the 22 T cell receptor beta chains below, sequenced in a study of cytomegalovirus exposure and HLA in healthy donors. PCR amplification relied on 60 Vbeta primers (plus 13 Jbeta primers). Sequencing was performed with immunoSEQ multiplex PCR; in TCRdb, only in-frame clones are kept and a portion is missing. Among some 130,000 clones listed, over 60% were seen once. The sequenced sample consisted of PBMCs. These receptors were collected from a human donor in good health.

The gene calls are TRBV19 and TRBJ2-2, with TRBD2 matching over 7 bases. Trimming at V came to 4 bases and at J to 0 bases, leaving 14 bases not matched to a gene. The CDR3 is 19 residues long. Per germline, CDR1 LNHDA and CDR2 SQIVND (reference sequence). In nucleotides, the CDR3 is TGTGCCAGTAGTAACCCCTTGGCGGCGGGGGATCCGAACACCGGGGAGCTGTTTTTT. Amino acid sequence: CASSNPLAAGDPNTGELFF. Variable domain in full (rest from reference TRBV19 and TRBJ2-2): DGGITQSPKYLFRKEGQNVTLSCEQNLNHDAMYWYRQDPGQGLRLIYYSQIVNDFQKGDIAEGYSVSREKKESFPLTVTSAQKNPTAFYLCASSNPLAAGDPNTGELFFGEGSRLTVL.

V usage is TRBV13 and J usage is TRBJ1-1; D not resolved. The CDR3 is made up of 12 amino acids. V lost 1 base, J lost 3 bases, and 3 bases lay in between. CDR1 and CDR2 (germline): PRHDT, FYEKMQ (reference sequence). Written as DNA, the CDR3 is TGTGCCAGCAGCTTAGACTACACTGAAGCTTTCTTT. Translating it yields CASSLDYTEAFF.

The chain joins TRBV4-2 to TRBJ2-5; D is unclear. Trimming took off 1 base at V and 1 base at J, with 10 bases between the two ends. The germline V gene has CDR1 LGHNA and CDR2 YNFKEQ. The CDR3 contains 15 residues. The CDR3 DNA sequence: TGTGCCAGCAGCCAAGGTTTTGGCCCCCAAGAGACCCAGTACTTC. It encodes CASSQGFGPQETQYF.

This chain links TRBV7-9 with TRBJ1-1; D remains unclear. Trimming shortened V by 1 base and J by 0 bases, and 3 bases separated the two germline ends. Germline assignment: CDR1 SEHNR and CDR2 FQNEAQ (reference sequence). This CDR3 has 13 amino acids. The CDR3 DNA is TGTGCCAGCAGCTTAGAGCTGAACACTGAAGCTTTCTTT. It encodes CASSLELNTEAFF.

The chain uses TRBV9 and TRBJ1-2; D remains ambiguous. The V end lost 3 bases, the J end lost 2 bases, and 11 bases lay between the germline ends. The length of the CDR3 is 14 residues. CDR1 and CDR2 (germline): SGDLS, YYNGEE. The CDR3 spells CASSAGVENYGYTF. As DNA, the CDR3 is TGTGCCAGCAGCGCTGGCGTGGAGAACTATGGCTACACCTTC.

The V call is TRBV27, the J call TRBJ1-5; D call uncertain. V dropped 3 bases and J dropped 0 bases, with 9 bases sitting between them. Germline V gene lookup returns CDR1 MNHEY and CDR2 SMNVEV (reference sequence). The CDR3 is 15 residues long. The CDR3 reads CASSFQSRSNQPQHF. DNA of the CDR3: TGTGCCAGCAGTTTTCAGTCCCGTAGCAATCAGCCCCAGCATTTT.

This chain connects TRBV6-1 to TRBJ1-5; D possibly corresponds to TRBD1 (5 bases). CDR1 and CDR2 from the germline V gene are MNHNS and SASEGT. Trimming took off 10 bases at V and 7 bases at J, with 20 bases between the two ends. The CDR3 sequence is 14 residues long. The CDR3 loop reads CATTGGGTGQPQHF. Written as DNA, the CDR3 is TGTGCCACCACCGGTGGGGGGACTGGGCAGCCCCAGCATTTT.

The rearrangement joins TRBV11-2 to TRBJ2-1; 7 bases match TRBD2. The CDR3 has 16 residues. Per germline, CDR1 SGHAT and CDR2 FQNNGV. The V and J ends lost 2 bases and 0 bases, in that order; junction bases with no gene match: 4. Here the CDR3 DNA reads TGTGCCAGCAGCTTAATGCGGGGGAGCTCCTACAATGAGCAGTTCTTC. Translated: CASSLMRGSSYNEQFF.

The rearrangement uses TRBV6-5 and TRBJ2-1, with TRBD1 matching over 9 bases. The CDR3 extends over 13 amino acids. Germline trimming cut 7 bases from V and 3 bases from J; bases unmatched to any gene: 1. Germline loops: CDR1 MNHEY, CDR2 SVGAGI. The CDR3 sequence is CASMGQGYNEQFF. CDR3 sequence (DNA): TGTGCCAGCATGGGACAGGGCTACAATGAGCAGTTCTTC.

The chain couples TRBV5-6 to TRBJ2-7, with TRBD2 matching over 9 bases. From germline, CDR1 is SGHDT and CDR2 YYEEEE. The junction had 17 bases not matched to a gene; V was cut back by 3 bases and J by 7 bases. This CDR3 contains 17 residues. DNA of the CDR3: TGTGCCAGCAGCTACCGCGGGGGTAGCGGGGGACTTACGGAGCAGTACTTC. Its translation: CASSYRGGSGGLTEQYF.

The V and J genes are TRBV29-1 and TRBJ1-2; a possible D gene is TRBD1 (6 bases). V was pared by 4 bases and J by 1 base, with 13 bases between. This CDR3 has 14 residues. Per the germline V gene, CDR1 is SQVTM and CDR2 is ANQGSEA. CDR3 sequence reads: CSVVGDTFNYGYTF. DNA for the CDR3: TGCAGCGTTGTAGGGGACACCTTTAACTATGGCTACACCTTC. Full variable domain (outside the CDR3, taken from reference TRBV29-1 and TRBJ1-2): SAVISQKPSRDICQRGTSLTIQCQVDSQVTMMFWYRQQPGQSLTLIATANQGSEATYESGFVIDKFPISRPNLTFSTLTVSNMSPEDSSIYLCSVVGDTFNYGYTFGSGTRLTVV.

This sequence joins TRBV4-2 and TRBJ2-4, with TRBD2 identical over 12 bases. With 0 bases clipped from V and 8 bases from J, the junction kept 11 bases outside the gene matches. The CDR3 extends over 18 amino acids. Per the germline V gene, CDR1 is LGHNA and CDR2 is YNFKEQ. The CDR3 is CASSQEIRGSSGGDIQYF. The DNA for the CDR3 is TGTGCCAGCAGCCAAGAGATCAGGGGCTCTAGCGGGGGGGACATTCAGTACTTC.

The rearrangement links TRBV9 to TRBJ2-3; 8 bases match TRBD1. V shed 5 bases, J shed 3 bases, and the junction held 5 bases outside the gene matches. This CDR3 region has 14 residues. Germline CDR1 is SGDLS and CDR2 is YYNGEE. CDR3 in DNA: TGTGCCAGCAGTCTCAGACAGGGGACAGATACGCAGTATTTT. Protein sequence: CASSLRQGTDTQYF.

V gene TRBV18 combines with J gene TRBJ2-7; 7 bases fit TRBD1. The CDR3 runs to 14 residues. Trimming took 4 bases from V and 2 from J; bases not matched to a gene: 5. Germline V gene sequence: CDR1 KGHSH, CDR2 LQKENI. The CDR3: CASSRQGSPYEQYF. The CDR3 nucleotides read TGTGCCAGCTCACGACAGGGATCCCCCTACGAGCAGTACTTC.

The chain recombines TRBV20-1 with TRBJ2-7, with a weak D call TRBD1 (6 bases). In germline, CDR1 is DFQATT, CDR2 SNEGSKA (reference sequence). V was trimmed by 2 bases and J by 6 bases, leaving 8 bases between them. This CDR3 has 11 amino acids. The chain's CDR3 is CSARKQGEQYF. In DNA, the CDR3 is TGCAGTGCTAGAAAACAGGGCGAGCAGTACTTC.

The chain couples TRBV9 to TRBJ2-7; 7 positions agree with TRBD1. Trimming removed 0 bases from V and 3 bases from J; junction bases left unmatched: 3. CDR3 size: 14 residues. Germline values: CDR1 SGDLS, CDR2 YYNGEE. The CDR3 reads CASSVVGDSYEQYF. The CDR3 region has the DNA TGTGCCAGCAGCGTAGTAGGGGACAGCTACGAGCAGTACTTC.

This sequence joins TRBV4-1 and TRBJ2-5, with TRBD2 as a possible D gene (6 bases). The better agreement between TRBJ2-7 and the DNA end casts doubt on the J call. The CDR3 totals 15 residues. Germline loops: CDR1 MGHRA, CDR2 YSYEKL. The CDR3, as DNA: TGCGCCAGCAGCCAAGCCAAGGAGGGGATATACGAGCAGTACTTC. Its translation: CASSQAKEGIYEQYF.

This chain uses TRBV9 with TRBJ1-4; perhaps TRBD1 as D (5 bases). The CDR3 sequence is 14 residues long. Germline assignment: CDR1 SGDLS and CDR2 YYNGEE. The germline V and J ends were trimmed by 3 bases and 6 bases, with 12 bases remaining between them. The CDR3 loop reads CASSGPGGDEKLFF. The CDR3 region has the DNA TGTGCCAGCAGCGGACCGGGGGGGGATGAAAAACTGTTTTTT.

This sequence joins TRBV7-8 and TRBJ2-1, with 9 bases matching TRBD1. From germline, CDR1 is SGHVS and CDR2 FQNEAQ. The CDR3 runs to 14 residues. J gave up 6 bases and V 5 bases, and 5 bases lay outside the gene matches. CDR3 sequence reads: CASSRQTGGNEQFF. CDR3 DNA sequence: TGTGCCAGCAGCCGACAGACAGGGGGCAATGAGCAGTTCTTC.

Of note for this clone: A junction end diverges from the germline sequence, so it may reflect a read error. This chain links TRBV7-9 with TRBJ2-7; TRBD2 might be the D (5 bases). The CDR3 is 13 residues long. The germline gives CDR1 SEHNR, CDR2 FQNEAQ (reference sequence). For the CDR3, the DNA is TGTTCCAGCAGCTTAGCGCCCAGCTACGAGCAGTACTTC. It yields the protein CSSSLAPSYEQYF.

The chain has TRBV2 and TRBJ1-2; 8 bases match TRBD1. This CDR3 has 13 residues. V gave up 5 bases and J gave up 8 bases; unmatched junction bases: 7. The germline CDR1 and CDR2 sequences are SNHLY and FYNNEI. CDR3: CASSRSGQGGYTF. The CDR3 DNA follows: TGTGCCAGCAGTAGGAGTGGACAGGGCGGCTACACCTTC.

The rearrangement joins TRBV6-5 to TRBJ1-1, with D tentatively TRBD1 (5 bases). The germline V and J ends were trimmed by 0 bases and 6 bases, with 14 bases remaining between them. The germline V gene has CDR1 MNHEY and CDR2 SVGAGI. This CDR3 region has 15 residues. CDR3 sequence: CASSYSSLQVSEAFF. As DNA, the CDR3 is TGTGCCAGCAGTTACTCGTCACTACAGGTTTCTGAAGCTTTCTTT.